Listed below are T cell receptor beta chains from one sample, sequenced in a study of T cell responses to AZD1222 COVID-19 vaccine. Method: immunoSEQ multiplex PCR; TCRdb's copy keeps in-frame clones and lacks some. The table has 130,000 or so clones, 80% to 90% seen once. The sequencing here drew on peripheral blood, taken on day 0 of AZD1222 vaccination. The source is an adult in good health. CDR3s leave out the opening cysteine and the closing phenylalanine or tryptophan. A D gene is named only where the DNA matches it firmly.

d_gene,v_gene,CDR3aa
-,TRBV9,ASSVVAGGNYGYT
TRBD2,TRBV7-2,ASSPTSGTSTDTQY
-,TRBV9,ASSPEDSRNQPQH
TRBD1,TRBV28,ASRPRTGGIEKLF
-,TRBV15,ATSREYRSYSNQPQH
-,TRBV30,AWSQGNEQF
TRBD2,TRBV28,ASRELAGDYEQY
-,TRBV5-5,ASSPLAGSSYNSPLH
-,TRBV13,ASSLIRQGLIDGYT
TRBD2,TRBV4-1,ASSQEREVLYEQF
-,TRBV7-2,ASSLGGVGGRAF
-,TRBV7-2,ASSSGTGAQAKNIQY
-,TRBV6-2/TRBV6-3,ASSYQGRGYEQY
TRBD1,TRBV5-1,ASSLGPRGPYGYT
-,TRBV15,ATSRARGSNEKLF
-,TRBV5-5,ASSFASRGGGTEAF
-,TRBV5-1,ASSPPGPGTQAPSYNEQF
-,TRBV27,ASSSTLRIGETWDNEQF
-,TRBV2,ASSEGQINYGYT
TRBD1,TRBV2,ASRLDRGPSNEQF
TRBD1,TRBV28,ASSLSRGKLF
TRBD1,TRBV28,ASSLSSGQGTYNSPLH
-,TRBV5-1,ASSSETESGNTIY
TRBD2,TRBV15,ATSRLGLQETQY
TRBD1,TRBV2,ASSEGMGQTYEQY
TRBD2,TRBV2,ASSPGGAKNIQY
TRBD2,TRBV28,ASSLRGLNSRRTGELF
TRBD1,TRBV6-5,ASRVQGASSSPLH
-,TRBV3-1/TRBV3-2,ASSPLNRESPLH
-,TRBV7-2,ASSPDYLSTDTQY
-,TRBV11-2,ASSLEASSYNEQF
-,TRBV2,ASSGGQNTEAF
-,TRBV19,ASSPRGSTDTQY
TRBD2,TRBV5-4,ASSLTSGVPPYEQY
-,TRBV6-2/TRBV6-3,ASSLQGYDGYT
TRBD2,TRBV7-9,ASSLDRLAGGHEQY
-,TRBV4-1,ASSDRAKGRGNTEAF